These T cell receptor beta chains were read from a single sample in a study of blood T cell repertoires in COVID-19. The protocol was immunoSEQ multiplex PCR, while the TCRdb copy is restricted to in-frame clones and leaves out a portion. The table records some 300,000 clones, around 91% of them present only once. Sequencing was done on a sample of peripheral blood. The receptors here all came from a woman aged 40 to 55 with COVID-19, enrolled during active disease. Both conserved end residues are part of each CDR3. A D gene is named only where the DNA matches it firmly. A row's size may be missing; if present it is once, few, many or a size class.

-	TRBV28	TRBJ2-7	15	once	CASSTAGLVRYEQYF	TGTGCCAGCTCCACGGCGGGACTGGTAAGGTACGAGCAGTACTTC
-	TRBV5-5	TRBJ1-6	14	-	CASSLREGNSPLHF	TGTGCCAGCAGCTTGAGAGAGGGAAATTCACCCCTCCACTTT
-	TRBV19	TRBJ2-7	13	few	CASSPRWTYEQYF	TGTGCCAGTAGTCCTAGATGGACCTACGAGCAGTACTTC
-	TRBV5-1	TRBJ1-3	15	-	CASSLDRSSGNTIYF	TGCGCCAGCAGCTTGGATCGGAGCTCTGGAAACACCATATATTTT
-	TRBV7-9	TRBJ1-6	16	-	CASSSTYPRGNSPLHF	TGTGCCAGCAGCTCGACGTACCCCCGCGGTAATTCACCCCTCCACTTT
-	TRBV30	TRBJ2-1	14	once	CAWSDRLVGREQFF	TGTGCCTGGAGTGACCGGCTGGTGGGGAGGGAGCAGTTCTTC
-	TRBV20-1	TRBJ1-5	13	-	CSASGQSNQPQHF	TGCAGTGCTAGTGGACAGAGCAATCAGCCCCAGCATTTT
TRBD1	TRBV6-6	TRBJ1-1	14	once	CASSYKTGATEAFF	TGTGCCAGCAGTTACAAGACAGGGGCGACTGAAGCTTTCTTT
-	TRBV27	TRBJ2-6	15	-	CASRTPSSGANVLTF	TGTGCCAGCAGGACACCAAGCTCTGGGGCCAACGTCCTGACTTTC
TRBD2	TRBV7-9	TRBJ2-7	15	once	CASSYTSREDYEQYF	TGTGCCAGCAGCTATACTAGCCGGGAGGACTACGAGCAGTACTTC
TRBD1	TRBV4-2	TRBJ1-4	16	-	CASSQGSRQGQEKLFF	TGTGCCAGCAGCCAAGGGTCCAGACAGGGCCAGGAAAAACTGTTTTTT
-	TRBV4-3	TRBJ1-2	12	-	CASSQDRYGYTF	TGCGCCAGCAGCCAAGACCGTTATGGCTACACCTTC
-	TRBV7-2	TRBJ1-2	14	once	CASSFFTGNYGYTF	TGTGCCAGCAGCTTTTTCACAGGGAACTATGGCTACACCTTC
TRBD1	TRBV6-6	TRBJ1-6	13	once	CASSHTGATPLHF	TGTGCCAGCAGCCATACAGGGGCTACACCCCTCCACTTT
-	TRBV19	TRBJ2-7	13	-	CARDPGHSYEQYF	TGTGCCAGAGACCCGGGACACTCCTACGAGCAGTACTTC
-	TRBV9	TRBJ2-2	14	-	CASSSRHNTGELFF	TGTGCCAGCAGCTCGAGGCACAACACCGGGGAGCTGTTTTTT
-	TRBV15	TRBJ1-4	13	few	CATSSRANEKLFF	TGTGCCACCAGCTCTCGGGCTAATGAAAAACTGTTTTTT
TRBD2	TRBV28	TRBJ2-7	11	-	CASSSGSEQYF	TGTGCCAGCAGCAGCGGGAGCGAGCAGTACTTC
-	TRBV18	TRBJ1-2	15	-	CASSPEAGADYGYTF	TGTGCCAGCTCACCAGAAGCAGGGGCCGACTATGGCTACACCTTC
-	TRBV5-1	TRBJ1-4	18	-	CASSLVVNWDIRHEKLFF	TGCGCCAGCAGCTTGGTGGTGAATTGGGACATCCGTCATGAAAAACTGTTTTTT
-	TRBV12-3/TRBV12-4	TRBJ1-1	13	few	CASSEDTNTEAFF	TGTGCCAGCAGTGAAGACACCAACACTGAAGCTTTCTTT
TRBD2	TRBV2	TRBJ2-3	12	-	CASRAGKPGQYF	TGTGCCAGCAGAGCGGGAAAGCCGGGGCAGTATTTT
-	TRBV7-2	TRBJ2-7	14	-	CASSLGHSTYEQYF	TGTGCCAGCAGCTTAGGTCACAGTACCTACGAGCAGTACTTC
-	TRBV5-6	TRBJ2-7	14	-	CASSLPRRAGEQYF	TGTGCCAGCAGCTTGCCCCGCAGGGCCGGCGAGCAGTACTTC
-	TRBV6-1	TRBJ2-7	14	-	CASSEYSDFYEQYF	TGTGCCAGCAGTGAATATAGCGACTTCTACGAGCAGTACTTC
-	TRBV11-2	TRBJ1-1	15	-	CASSSRAGGPTEAFF	TGTGCCAGCAGCTCTAGGGCGGGGGGGCCCACTGAAGCTTTCTTT
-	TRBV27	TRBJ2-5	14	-	CASSTLRREETQYF	TGTGCCAGCAGTACTCTTCGACGGGAGGAGACCCAGTACTTC
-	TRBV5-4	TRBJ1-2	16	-	CASSPGGDTGPYGYTF	TGTGCCAGCAGCCCGGGGGGGGACACGGGGCCCTATGGCTACACCTTC
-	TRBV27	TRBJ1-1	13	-	CASGPQGTTEAFF	TGTGCCAGCGGACCCCAGGGCACCACTGAAGCTTTCTTT
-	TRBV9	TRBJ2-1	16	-	CASSVGSRNSYNEQFF	TGTGCCAGCAGCGTAGGGTCCAGAAACTCCTACAATGAGCAGTTCTTC
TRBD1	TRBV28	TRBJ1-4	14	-	CASSSTRQGEKLFF	TGTGCCAGCAGTTCGACCCGACAGGGGGAAAAACTGTTTTTT
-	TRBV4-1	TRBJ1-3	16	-	CASSQEGQSSGNTIYF	TGCGCCAGCAGCCAGGAAGGACAGAGCTCTGGAAACACCATATATTTT
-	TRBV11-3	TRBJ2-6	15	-	CASSLYLSGANVLTF	TGTGCCAGCAGCCTATATCTCTCTGGGGCCAACGTCCTGACTTTC
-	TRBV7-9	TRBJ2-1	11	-	CASSRGSGQFF	TGTGCCAGCAGCCGAGGTTCCGGTCAGTTCTTC
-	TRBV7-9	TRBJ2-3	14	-	CASSLYGSTDTQYF	TGTGCCAGCAGCTTATACGGGAGCACAGATACGCAGTATTTT
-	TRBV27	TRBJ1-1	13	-	CASSSPRSAEAFF	TGTGCCAGCAGTAGTCCGCGTTCGGCTGAAGCTTTCTTT
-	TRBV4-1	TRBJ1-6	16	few	CASSSSSGTTNSPLHF	TGCGCCAGCAGCTCTTCGTCCGGGACAACTAATTCACCCCTCCACTTT
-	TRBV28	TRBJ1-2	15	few	CASSSRGIANYGYTF	TGTGCCAGCAGTTCTAGGGGGATAGCTAACTATGGCTACACCTTC
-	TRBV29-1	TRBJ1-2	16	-	CSVDGSTPTAEYGYTF	TGCAGCGTTGATGGCAGTACACCGACAGCCGAATATGGCTACACCTTC
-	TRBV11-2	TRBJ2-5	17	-	CASSLGLRRVGQETQYF	TGTGCCAGCAGCTTAGGTTTGCGCAGGGTTGGCCAAGAGACCCAGTACTTC
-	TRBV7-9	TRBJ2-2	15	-	CASSLAGANTGELFF	TGTGCCAGCAGCTTAGCGGGAGCCAACACCGGGGAGCTGTTTTTT
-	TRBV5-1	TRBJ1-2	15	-	CASSLVPGSYYGYTF	TGCGCCAGCAGCTTGGTCCCAGGGTCGTACTATGGCTACACCTTC
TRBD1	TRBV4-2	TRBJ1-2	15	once	CASSQKDRGVGGYTF	TGTGCCAGCAGCCAAAAAGACAGGGGGGTAGGTGGCTACACCTTC
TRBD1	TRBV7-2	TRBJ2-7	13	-	CASSLDRGNEQYF	TGTGCCAGCAGCTTAGACAGGGGAAACGAGCAGTACTTC
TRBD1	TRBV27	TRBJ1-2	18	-	CASSLSGDDRVGNYGYTF	TGTGCCAGCAGTTTATCGGGGGACGACAGGGTCGGAAACTATGGCTACACCTTC